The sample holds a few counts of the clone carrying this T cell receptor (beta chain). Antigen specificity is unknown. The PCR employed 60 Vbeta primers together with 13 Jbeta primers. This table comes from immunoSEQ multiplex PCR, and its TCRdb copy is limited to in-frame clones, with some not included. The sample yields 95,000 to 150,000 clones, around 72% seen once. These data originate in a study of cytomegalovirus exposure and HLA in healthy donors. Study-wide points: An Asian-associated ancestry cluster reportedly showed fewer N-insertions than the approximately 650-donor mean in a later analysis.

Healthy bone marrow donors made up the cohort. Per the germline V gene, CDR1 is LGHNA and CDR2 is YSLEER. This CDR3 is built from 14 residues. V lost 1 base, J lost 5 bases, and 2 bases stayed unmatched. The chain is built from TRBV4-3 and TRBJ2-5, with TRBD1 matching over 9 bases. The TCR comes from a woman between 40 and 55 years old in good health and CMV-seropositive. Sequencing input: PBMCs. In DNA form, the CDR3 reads TGCGCCAGCAGCCAAGGGGGACAGGGTGAGACCCAGTACTTC. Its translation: CASSQGGQGETQYF.